This T cell receptor beta chain comes out of a study of blood T cell repertoires in COVID-19. The wider study: Donors in the United States, Italy and Spain gave samples during acute or convalescent COVID-19. PBMCs, B-cell-depleted T cells, or T cells provided the cDNA or gDNA that made up the material.

Germline CDR1 and CDR2: GTSNPN and SVGIG (reference sequence). CDR3 length equals 12 residues. Trimming cost V 4 bases and J 5 bases; bases outside gene matches: 5. Assay: immunoSEQ multiplex PCR; the TCRdb copy retains only in-frame clones and omits some. Here the sample spans approximately 200,000 clones, about 85% being singletons. Participant ages covered about 18 to 95 years across about 22 US areas. The clonotype originates from a man aged 40-50 years who had recovered from COVID-19. The rearrangement uses TRBV30 and TRBJ2-7; 7 positions agree with TRBD1. The sequenced sample was PBMCs or T cells enriched from blood (not recorded which). CDR3 nucleotides: TGTGCCTGGACCCCAGGGGGTCACGAGCAGTACTTC. Its protein product is CAWTPGGHEQYF.